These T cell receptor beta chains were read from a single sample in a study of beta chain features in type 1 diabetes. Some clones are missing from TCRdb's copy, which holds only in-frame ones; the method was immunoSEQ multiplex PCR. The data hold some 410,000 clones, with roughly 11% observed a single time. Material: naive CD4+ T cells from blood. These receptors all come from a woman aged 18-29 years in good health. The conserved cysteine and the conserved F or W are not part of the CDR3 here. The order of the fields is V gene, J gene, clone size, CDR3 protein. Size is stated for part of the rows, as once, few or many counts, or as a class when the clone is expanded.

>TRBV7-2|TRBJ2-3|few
ASSLGASGQTQY
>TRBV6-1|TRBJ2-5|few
ASTRGRETQY
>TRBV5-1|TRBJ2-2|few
ASSRAANLNTGELF
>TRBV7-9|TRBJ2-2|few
ASSSTGGNTGELF
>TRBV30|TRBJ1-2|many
AWSVDSFYGYT
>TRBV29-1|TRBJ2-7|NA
STVRDRGHEQY
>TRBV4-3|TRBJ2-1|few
ASSQAPIAGGNNEQF
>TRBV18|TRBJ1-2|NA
ASSPPTPSGYT
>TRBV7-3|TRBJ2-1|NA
ASSLRATSSYNEQF
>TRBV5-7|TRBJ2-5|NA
ASSLSSSPQETQY